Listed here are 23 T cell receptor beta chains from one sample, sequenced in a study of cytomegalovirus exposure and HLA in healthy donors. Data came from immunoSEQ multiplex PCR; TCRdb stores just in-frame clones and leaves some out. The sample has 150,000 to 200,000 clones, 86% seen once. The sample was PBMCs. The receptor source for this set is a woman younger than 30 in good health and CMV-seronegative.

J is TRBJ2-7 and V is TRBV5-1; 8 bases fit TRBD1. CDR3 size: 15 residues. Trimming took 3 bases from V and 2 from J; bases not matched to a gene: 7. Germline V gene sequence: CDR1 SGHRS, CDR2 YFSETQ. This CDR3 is CASSWMGQEPYEQYF. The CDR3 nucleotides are TGCGCCAGCAGCTGGATGGGACAGGAACCCTACGAGCAGTACTTC.

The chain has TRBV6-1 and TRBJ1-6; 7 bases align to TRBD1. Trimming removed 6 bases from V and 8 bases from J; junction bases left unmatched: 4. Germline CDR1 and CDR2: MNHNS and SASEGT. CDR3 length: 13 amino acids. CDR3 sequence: CASSVGQDSPLHF. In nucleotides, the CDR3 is TGTGCCAGCAGCGTCGGACAGGATTCACCCCTCCACTTT.

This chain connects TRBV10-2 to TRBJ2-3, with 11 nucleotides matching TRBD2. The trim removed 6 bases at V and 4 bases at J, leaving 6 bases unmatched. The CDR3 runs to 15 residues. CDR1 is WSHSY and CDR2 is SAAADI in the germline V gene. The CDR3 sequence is CASSRGLAVSDTQYF. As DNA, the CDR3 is TGCGCCAGCAGCAGGGGACTAGCGGTCTCAGATACGCAGTATTTT.

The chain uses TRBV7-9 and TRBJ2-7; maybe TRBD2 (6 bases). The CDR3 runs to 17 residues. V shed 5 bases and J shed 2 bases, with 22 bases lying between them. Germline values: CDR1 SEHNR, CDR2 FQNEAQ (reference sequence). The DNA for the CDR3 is TGTGCCAGCAGCCACCGTCCCCAGGGACTTACCACCTACGAGCAGTACTTC. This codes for CASSHRPQGLTTYEQYF.

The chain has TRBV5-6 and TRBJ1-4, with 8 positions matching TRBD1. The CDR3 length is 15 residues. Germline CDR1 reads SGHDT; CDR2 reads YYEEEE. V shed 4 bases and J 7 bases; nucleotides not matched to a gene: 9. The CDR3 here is CASSPRTGLTEKLFF. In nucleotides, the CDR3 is TGTGCCAGCAGCCCACGGACAGGGCTCACTGAAAAACTGTTTTTT.

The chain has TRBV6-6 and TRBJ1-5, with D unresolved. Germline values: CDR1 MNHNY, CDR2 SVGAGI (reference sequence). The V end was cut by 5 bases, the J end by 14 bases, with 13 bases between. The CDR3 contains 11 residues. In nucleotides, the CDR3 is TGTGCCAGCAGTACGGGATCCGTAAAGCATTTT. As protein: CASSTGSVKHF.

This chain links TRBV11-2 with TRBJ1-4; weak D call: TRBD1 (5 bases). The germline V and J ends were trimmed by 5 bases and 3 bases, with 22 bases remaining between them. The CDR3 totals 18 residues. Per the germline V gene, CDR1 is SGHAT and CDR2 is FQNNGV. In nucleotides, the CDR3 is TGTGCCAGCAGCCAGACCCCAGACAGCCTAATTCCTAATGAAAAACTGTTTTTT. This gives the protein CASSQTPDSLIPNEKLFF.

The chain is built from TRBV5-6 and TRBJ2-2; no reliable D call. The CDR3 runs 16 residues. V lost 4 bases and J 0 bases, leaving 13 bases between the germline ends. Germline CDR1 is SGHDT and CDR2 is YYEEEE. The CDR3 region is CASSDSTLANTGELFF. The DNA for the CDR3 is TGTGCCAGCAGCGATTCGACACTCGCGAACACCGGGGAGCTGTTTTTT.

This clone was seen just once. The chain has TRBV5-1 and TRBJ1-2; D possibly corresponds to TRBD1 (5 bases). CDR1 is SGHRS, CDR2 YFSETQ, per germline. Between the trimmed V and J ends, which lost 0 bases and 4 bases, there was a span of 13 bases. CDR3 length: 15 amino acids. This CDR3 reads CASSLEGGTSYGYTF. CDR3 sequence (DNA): TGCGCCAGCAGCTTGGAAGGCGGGACCTCCTATGGCTACACCTTC.

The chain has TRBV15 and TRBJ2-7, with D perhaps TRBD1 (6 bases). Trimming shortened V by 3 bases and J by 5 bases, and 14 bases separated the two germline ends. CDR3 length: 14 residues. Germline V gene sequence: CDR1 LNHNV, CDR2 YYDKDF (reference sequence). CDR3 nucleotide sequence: TGTGCCACCAGCAGGGGGGCCCGGGTCGACGAGCAGTACTTC. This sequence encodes CATSRGARVDEQYF. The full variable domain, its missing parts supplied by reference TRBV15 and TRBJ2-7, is DAMVIQNPRYQVTQFGKPVTLSCSQTLNHNVMYWYQQKSSQAPKLLFHYYDKDFNNEADTPDNFQSRRPNTSFCFLDIRSPGLGDTAMYLCATSRGARVDEQYFGPGTRLTVT.

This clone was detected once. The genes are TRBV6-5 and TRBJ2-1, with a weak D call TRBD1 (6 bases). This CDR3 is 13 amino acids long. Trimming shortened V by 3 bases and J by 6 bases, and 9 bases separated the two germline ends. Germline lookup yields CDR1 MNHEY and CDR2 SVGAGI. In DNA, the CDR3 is TGTGCCAGCAGTTATAGACAGGCCAATGAGCAGTTCTTC. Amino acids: CASSYRQANEQFF.

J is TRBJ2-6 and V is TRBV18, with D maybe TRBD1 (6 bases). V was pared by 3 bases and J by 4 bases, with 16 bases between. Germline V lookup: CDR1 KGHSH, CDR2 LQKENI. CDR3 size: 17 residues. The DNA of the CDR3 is TGTGCCAGCTCACCGCCAACTTACAGGGCCGGGGCCAACGTCCTGACTTTC. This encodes CASSPPTYRAGANVLTF.

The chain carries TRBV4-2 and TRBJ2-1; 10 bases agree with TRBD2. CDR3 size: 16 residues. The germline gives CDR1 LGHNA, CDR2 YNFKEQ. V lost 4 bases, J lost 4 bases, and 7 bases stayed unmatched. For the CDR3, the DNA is TGTGCCAGCAGCCTGCGACTAGCGGGTGAATACAATGAGCAGTTCTTC. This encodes CASSLRLAGEYNEQFF.

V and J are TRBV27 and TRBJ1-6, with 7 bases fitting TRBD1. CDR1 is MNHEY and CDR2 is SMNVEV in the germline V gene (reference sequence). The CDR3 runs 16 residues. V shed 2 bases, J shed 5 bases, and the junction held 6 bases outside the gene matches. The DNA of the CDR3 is TGTGCCAGCAGTTTAAGTCAGGGGGTTGATAATTCACCCCTCCACTTT. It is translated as CASSLSQGVDNSPLHF.

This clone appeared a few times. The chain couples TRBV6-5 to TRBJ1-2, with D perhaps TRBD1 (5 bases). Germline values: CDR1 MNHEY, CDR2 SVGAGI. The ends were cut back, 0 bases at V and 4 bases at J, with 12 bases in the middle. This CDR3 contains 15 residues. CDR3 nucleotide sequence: TGTGCCAGCAGTTACTCAGGGGACGGGGGCTATGGCTACACCTTC. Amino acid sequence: CASSYSGDGGYGYTF.

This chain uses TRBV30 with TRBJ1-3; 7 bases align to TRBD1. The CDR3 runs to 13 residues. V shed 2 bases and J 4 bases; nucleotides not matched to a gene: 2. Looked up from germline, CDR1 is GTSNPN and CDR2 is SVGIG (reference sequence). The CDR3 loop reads CAWSTGQGNTIYF. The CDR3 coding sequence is TGTGCCTGGAGTACGGGACAGGGAAACACCATATATTTT.

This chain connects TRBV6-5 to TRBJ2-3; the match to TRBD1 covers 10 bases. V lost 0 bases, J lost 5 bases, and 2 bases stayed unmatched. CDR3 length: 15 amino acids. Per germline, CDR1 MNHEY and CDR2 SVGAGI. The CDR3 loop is CASSYSGQGLDTQYF. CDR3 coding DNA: TGTGCCAGCAGTTACTCGGGACAGGGGTTAGATACGCAGTATTTT.

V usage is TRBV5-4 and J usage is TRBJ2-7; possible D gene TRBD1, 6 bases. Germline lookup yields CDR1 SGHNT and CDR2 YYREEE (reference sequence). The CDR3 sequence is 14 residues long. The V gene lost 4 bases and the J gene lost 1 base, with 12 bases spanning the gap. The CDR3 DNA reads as TGTGCCAGCAGCCACACAGGGAATTCCTACGAGCAGTACTTC. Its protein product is CASSHTGNSYEQYF. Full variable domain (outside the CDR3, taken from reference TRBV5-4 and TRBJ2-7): ETGVTQSPTHLIKTRGQQVTLRCSSQSGHNTVSWYQQALGQGPQFIFQYYREEENGRGNFPPRFSGLQFPNYSSELNVNALELDDSALYLCASSHTGNSYEQYFGPGTRLTVT.

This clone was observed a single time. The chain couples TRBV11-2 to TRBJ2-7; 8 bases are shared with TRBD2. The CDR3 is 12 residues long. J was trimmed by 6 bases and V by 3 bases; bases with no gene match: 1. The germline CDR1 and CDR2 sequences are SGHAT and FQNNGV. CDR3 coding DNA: TGTGCCAGCAGCTTCAGCGGGGGCGAGCAGTACTTC. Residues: CASSFSGGEQYF.

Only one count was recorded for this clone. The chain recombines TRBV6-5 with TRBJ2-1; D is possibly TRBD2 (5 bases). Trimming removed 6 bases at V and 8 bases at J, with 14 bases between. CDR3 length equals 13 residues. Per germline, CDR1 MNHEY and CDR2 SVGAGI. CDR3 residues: CASRPVGVYEQFF. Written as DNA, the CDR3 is TGTGCCAGCAGGCCTGTCGGGGTGTATGAGCAGTTCTTC.

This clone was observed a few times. The CDR3 nucleotides are TGTGCCAGCAGCTTGAAGCGTAACGGGGGTGAGCAGTTCTTC. Translating it yields CASSLKRNGGEQFF. This sequence joins TRBV11-3 and TRBJ2-1, with a tentative D call TRBD2 (6 bases). The ends were cut back, 3 bases at V and 9 bases at J, with 15 bases in the middle. The germline gives CDR1 SGHNT, CDR2 YENEEA. This CDR3 has 14 residues.

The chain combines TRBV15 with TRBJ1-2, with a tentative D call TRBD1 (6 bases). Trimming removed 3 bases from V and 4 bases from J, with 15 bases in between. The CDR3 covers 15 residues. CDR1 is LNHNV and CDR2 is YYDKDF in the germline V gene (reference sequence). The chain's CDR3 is CATSRTTGEAYGYTF. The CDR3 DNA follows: TGTGCCACCAGCAGGACGACAGGAGAAGCCTATGGCTACACCTTC.

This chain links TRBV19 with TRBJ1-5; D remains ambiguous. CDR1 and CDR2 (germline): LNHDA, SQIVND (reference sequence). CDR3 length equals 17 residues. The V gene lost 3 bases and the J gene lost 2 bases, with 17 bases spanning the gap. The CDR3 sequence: CASSIGGRARGNQPQHF. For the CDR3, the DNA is TGTGCCAGTAGTATTGGAGGACGGGCAAGGGGCAATCAGCCCCAGCATTTT.